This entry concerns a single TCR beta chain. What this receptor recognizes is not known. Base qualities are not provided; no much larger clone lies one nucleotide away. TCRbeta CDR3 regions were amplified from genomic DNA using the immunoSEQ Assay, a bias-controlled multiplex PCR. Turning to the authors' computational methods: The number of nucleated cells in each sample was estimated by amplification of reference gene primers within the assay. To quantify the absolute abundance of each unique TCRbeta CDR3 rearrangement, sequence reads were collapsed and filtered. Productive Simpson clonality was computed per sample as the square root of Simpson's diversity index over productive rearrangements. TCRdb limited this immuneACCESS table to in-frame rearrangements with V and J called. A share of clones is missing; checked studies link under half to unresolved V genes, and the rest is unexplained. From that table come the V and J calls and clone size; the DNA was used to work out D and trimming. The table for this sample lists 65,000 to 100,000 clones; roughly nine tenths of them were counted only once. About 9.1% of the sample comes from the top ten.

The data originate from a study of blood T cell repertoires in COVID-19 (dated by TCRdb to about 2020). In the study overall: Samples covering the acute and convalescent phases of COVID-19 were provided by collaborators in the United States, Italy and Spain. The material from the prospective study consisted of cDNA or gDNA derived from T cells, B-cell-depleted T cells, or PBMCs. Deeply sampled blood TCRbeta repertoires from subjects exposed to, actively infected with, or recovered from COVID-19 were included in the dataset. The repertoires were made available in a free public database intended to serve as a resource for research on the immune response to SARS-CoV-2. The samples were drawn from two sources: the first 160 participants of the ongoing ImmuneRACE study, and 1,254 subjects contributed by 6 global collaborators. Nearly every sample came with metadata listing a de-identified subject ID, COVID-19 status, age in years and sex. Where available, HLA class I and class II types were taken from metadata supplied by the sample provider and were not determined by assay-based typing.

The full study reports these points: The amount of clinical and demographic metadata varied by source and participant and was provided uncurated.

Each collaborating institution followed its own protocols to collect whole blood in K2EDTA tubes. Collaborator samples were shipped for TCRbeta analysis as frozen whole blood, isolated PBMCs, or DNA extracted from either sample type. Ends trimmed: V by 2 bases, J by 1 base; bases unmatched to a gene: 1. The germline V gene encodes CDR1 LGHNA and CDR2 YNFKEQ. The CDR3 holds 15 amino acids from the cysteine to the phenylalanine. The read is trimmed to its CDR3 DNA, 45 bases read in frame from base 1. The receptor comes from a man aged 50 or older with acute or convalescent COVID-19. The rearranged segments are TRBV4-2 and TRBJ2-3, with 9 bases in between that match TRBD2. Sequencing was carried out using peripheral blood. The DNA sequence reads TGTGCCAGCAGCCAAAGACTAGCGGGCACAGATACGCAGTATTTT. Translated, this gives CASSQRLAGTDTQYF.